This T cell receptor beta chain is from a study of OX40 agonist ivuxolimab in advanced cancers. Study-level points and caveats: A proportion of nonresponders additionally exhibited low normalized T-cell clonal expansion.

The CDR3 has 15 amino acids. The germline V gene has CDR1 SGHTS and CDR2 YDEGEE. The V end was cut by 3 bases, the J end by 6 bases, with 16 bases between. As for this clone: The target antigen is unknown.

Assay: immunoSEQ multiplex PCR; the TCRdb copy retains only in-frame clones and omits some. The table has about 110,000 clones, approximately 89% seen once. Sequenced material: CD4+ or CD8+ T cells sorted from blood, taken in a trial of the OX40 agonist ivuxolimab. The chain joins TRBV5-8 to TRBJ2-1; possibly TRBD1 or TRBD2 for D (6 bases each). This receptor was obtained from an adult with an advanced solid tumor such as melanoma, head and neck, liver or kidney cancer. The CDR3 reads CASSSKEGGPNEQFF. DNA for the CDR3: TGTGCCAGCAGCTCGAAGGAGGGGGGCCCCAATGAGCAGTTCTTC. The variable domain in full, with the rest retrieved from reference TRBV5-8 and TRBJ2-1, is EAGVTQSPTHLIKTRGQQATLRCSPISGHTSVYWYQQALGLGLQFLLWYDEGEERNRGNFPPRFSGRQFPNYSSELNVNALELEDSALYLCASSSKEGGPNEQFFGPGTRLTVL.